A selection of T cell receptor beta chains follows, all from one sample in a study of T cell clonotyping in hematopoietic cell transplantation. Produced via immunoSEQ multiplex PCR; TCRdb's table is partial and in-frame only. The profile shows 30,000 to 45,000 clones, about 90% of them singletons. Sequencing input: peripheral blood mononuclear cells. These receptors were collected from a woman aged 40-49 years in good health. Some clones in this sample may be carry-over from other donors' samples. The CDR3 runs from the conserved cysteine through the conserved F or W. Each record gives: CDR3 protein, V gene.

CAWAGSPNQPQHF,TRBV30
CASSPPYSYEQYF,TRBV27
CASSQRHTEAFF,TRBV28
CTSSRTSGRAPAYNEQFF,TRBV1
CSVVGRGTGTRRRSTDTQYF,TRBV29-1
CAVPGLASNEQFF,TRBV28
CASNPRQGYDYGYTF,TRBV6-1
CAWSVQGGGEKLFF,TRBV30
CASSRKAYGTGGNEQFF,TRBV5-1
CSGRQANTEAFF,TRBV29-1
CASSLEDAEYGYTF,TRBV5-1
CASSLLSGGTEAFF,TRBV5-1
CATRDTRSYNEQFF,TRBV27
CASNFGQEAFF,TRBV25-1
CASTTPGRTGELFF,TRBV28
CASSDSNQPQHF,TRBV19
CASREPSTGTTDTQYF,TRBV2
CASSLDSSTDTQYF,TRBV7-2
CASSYQVTDTQYF,TRBV2
CASSTVPEQYF,TRBV2
CASSLGSRGGYTF,TRBV5-1
CASSFQSGGSTDTQYF,TRBV7-2
CASSSTSGEKLFF,TRBV11-1
CASSYSYQGVGYTF,TRBV6-5
CASSKETASYEQYF,TRBV19
CASSLGRRDGYTF,TRBV7-2
CASSDRTVNYGYTF,TRBV7-9
CATKGGLGEQFF,TRBV5-4
CASSPGGESAGETQYF,TRBV25-1
CASRFWTSGGDEQFF,TRBV5-6
CASSPDVGTLVAFF,TRBV7-2
CAWASDRDPAGNTQYF,TRBV30